Only a few counts were recorded for the clone carrying this T cell receptor beta chain. Its specificity is not known. Each CDR3 protein gets one entry after TCRdb re-called the 5' RACE reads with MiXCR. The table includes roughly 120,000 distinct CDR3 sequences, approximately 6.8% detected once. These data originate in a study of CD8 T cells in ankylosing spondylitis. Study findings and constraints: The clones that were linked to disease were reported to be significantly enriched in matched synovial fluid samples from ankylosing spondylitis patients. Ankylosing spondylitis blood seemed to carry a telltale TCR beta motif made of fewer than ten highly homologous variants.

The V gene end was trimmed by 1 base and the J gene end by 10 bases; junction bases not matched to a gene: 4. CDR1 and CDR2 (germline): LGHDT, YNNKEL (reference sequence). This CDR3 is built from 14 residues. V and J are TRBV3-1 and TRBJ2-1, with 10 positions matching TRBD2. The sequencing sample was made of blood, either unsorted or a sorted T cell fraction (not recorded which). This clonotype was obtained from a male donor with ankylosing spondylitis or in good health (not recorded which). Here the CDR3 DNA reads TGTGCCAGCAGCCAAGGGCTAGCGGGAGTGGAGCAGTTCTTC. Translating gives CASSQGLAGVEQFF.